Each of the 21 T cell receptor beta chains below was sequenced from the same sample in a study of T cell clonality in common variable immunodeficiency. Repertoires were generated with immunoSEQ multiplex PCR, while TCRdb's copy carries only in-frame clones and drops some. This sample carries about 33,000 clones, none of them present only once. Their recognized antigens are unknown. The study, taken as a whole, reports: Fewer deletions and N-nucleotide insertions were reportedly seen in common variable immunodeficiency TCR beta sequences.

Sequenced: peripheral blood mononuclear cells. These receptors originate from a human donor with common variable immunodeficiency.

Details on this clone: The CDR3 extends 3 residues past the end of the read, so its final part is completed from the germline J gene. V and J are TRBV6-1 and TRBJ1-1, with D possibly matching TRBD1 (5 bases). V was shortened by 2 bases and J by 4 bases, with 11 bases between the two germline ends. CDR3 length: 14 amino acids. Per the germline V gene, CDR1 is MNHNS and CDR2 is SASEGT. The sequenced part of the CDR3 DNA is TGTGCCAGCAGTGAAAGGCAGGGAGGCACTGAA. Protein sequence: CASSERQGGTE. The full-length CDR3 reads as CASSERQGGTEAFF.

This clone was seen ten or more times. Read coverage stops 3 residues before the CDR3 terminus; the germline J gene supplies the remainder. This CDR3 is also generated by other DNA sequences in the sample. This rearrangement joins TRBV19 to TRBJ1-5; 9 bases map to TRBD1. The CDR3 extends over 15 amino acids. With 1 base clipped from V and 7 bases from J, the junction kept 5 bases outside the gene matches. Germline CDR1 reads LNHDA; CDR2 reads SQIVND (reference sequence). CDR3 residues: CASSIGGQGGQPQHF. The DNA read from the CDR3 is TGTGCCAGTAGTATAGGGGGACAGGGCGGGCAGCCC.

In this sample, this clone turned up many times. The CDR3 end is not reached by the read, which stops 3 residues before it; the germline J gene fills it in. The rearrangement joins TRBV9 to TRBJ1-2; weak D call: TRBD1 (5 bases). Trimming removed 3 bases at V and 4 bases at J, with 16 bases between. This CDR3 has 15 residues. Per the germline V gene, CDR1 is SGDLS and CDR2 is YYNGEE. The CDR3 sequence: CASSAQPERGYGYTF. The part of the CDR3 DNA that was read is TGTGCCAGCAGCGCCCAGCCGGAAAGGGGCTATGGC.

CDR3 bases read: TGTGCCTGCACCGGACAGCGC. It yields the protein CACTGQR. In full, the CDR3 reads CACTGQRYTF. This chain connects TRBV30 to TRBJ1-2; perhaps TRBD1 as D (6 bases). Read sequence stops 3 residues before the CDR3 end, and the germline J gene provides the missing end. This CDR3 contains 10 residues. CDR1 is GTSNPN, CDR2 SVGIG, per germline (reference sequence). Full variable domain (missing parts from reference TRBV30 and TRBJ1-2): SQTIHQWPATLVQPVGSPLSLECTVEGTSNPNLYWYRQAAGRGLQLLFYSVGIGQISSEVPQNLSASRPQDRQFILSSKKLLLSDSGFYLCACTGQRYTFGSGTRLTVV.

This clone was recorded at least ten times. The DNA ends 3 residues before the CDR3 does, and the rest of the CDR3 is filled in from the germline J gene. The chain uses TRBV29-1 and TRBJ2-3, with D possibly TRBD1 on 6 matching bases. The CDR3 extends over 13 amino acids. Trimming left V 4 bases short and J 5 bases short, with 13 bases between. The germline CDR1 and CDR2 sequences are SQVTM and ANQGSEA. The DNA read from the CDR3 is TGCAGCGTTGCTGGACAGCCAGGAGATACG. This gives the protein CSVAGQPGDT. The whole CDR3 sequence is CSVAGQPGDTQYF.

This clone was seen at least ten times. Read coverage stops 3 residues before the CDR3 terminus; the germline J gene supplies the remainder. The chain recombines TRBV18 with TRBJ1-1; 11 positions match TRBD1. The CDR3 spans 16 residues. Germline V gene lookup returns CDR1 KGHSH and CDR2 LQKENI. V lost 5 bases and J lost 4; bases outside the gene matches: 9. The CDR3 reads CASSAQTGTGGTEAFF. The DNA read from the CDR3 is TGTGCCAGCTCAGCGCAAACCGGGACAGGGGGCACTGAA.

This clone showed up many times. The sequenced part of the CDR3 DNA is TGCAGTGCTCGCCCGGGACAGGTTATCCCAGAGACC. Its translation: CSARPGQVIPET. The complete CDR3 reads CSARPGQVIPETQYF. The chain recombines TRBV20-1 with TRBJ2-5, with 8 bases lining up with TRBD1. The CDR3 extends 3 residues past the end of the read, so its final part is completed from the germline J gene. This CDR3 has 15 residues. The junction had 12 bases not matched to a gene; V was cut back by 5 bases and J by 4 bases. Germline V gives CDR1 DFQATT, CDR2 SNEGSKA (reference sequence).

At least ten counts were recorded for this clone. The missing CDR3 end, 3 residues past where the read stops, is filled in from the germline J gene. V is TRBV13 and J is TRBJ2-5; 10 bases agree with TRBD2. CDR3 length equals 15 residues. Trimming at V came to 2 bases and at J to 5 bases, leaving 5 bases not matched to a gene. CDR1 and CDR2 (germline): PRHDT, FYEKMQ (reference sequence). The CDR3 loop reads CASSLTSGVGETQYF. Incomplete CDR3 DNA: TGTGCCAGCAGCTTAACTAGCGGGGTGGGTGAGACC.

There are many counts of this clone. The CDR3 goes on 3 residues after the read ends, and that part is filled in from the germline J gene. This chain uses TRBV30 with TRBJ1-1; TRBD1 is a possible D gene (5 bases). The CDR3 sequence is 12 residues long. CDR1 and CDR2 from the germline V gene are GTSNPN and SVGIG (reference sequence). V lost 3 bases and J 5 bases, leaving 10 bases between the germline ends. Here the CDR3 reads CAWRDTGTEAFF. Incomplete CDR3 DNA: TGTGCCTGGAGGGACACCGGGACTGAA.

This clone was detected ten times or more. The read ends 3 residues before the CDR3 terminus; that terminus is restored from the germline J gene. This chain joins TRBV30 and TRBJ2-7, with a tentative D call TRBD2 (6 bases). V lost 0 bases to trimming and J lost 2 bases, with 14 bases between them. CDR3 length: 15 residues. Germline CDR1 reads GTSNPN; CDR2 reads SVGIG (reference sequence). Partial CDR3 DNA: TGTGCCTGGAGTGTAAGGGCAGGGAGGACCTACGAG. Its protein product is CAWSVRAGRTYE. Given in full, the CDR3 is CAWSVRAGRTYEQYF.

A note on this clone: The CDR3 extends 3 residues past the end of the read, so its final part is completed from the germline J gene. The rearrangement uses TRBV20-1 and TRBJ2-5, with 7 nucleotides matching TRBD1. Per germline, CDR1 DFQATT and CDR2 SNEGSKA (reference sequence). Trimming took 3 bases from V and 3 from J; bases not matched to a gene: 10. The CDR3 contains 15 residues. CDR3 sequence: CSARPGTVNEETQYF. The DNA read from the CDR3 is TGCAGTGCTAGGCCCGGGACAGTCAACGAAGAGACC.

Only a few counts were recorded for this clone. The read terminates 3 residues ahead of where the CDR3 ends, so the germline J gene completes it. The chain has TRBV19 and TRBJ2-3; 9 nucleotides match TRBD1. Unmatched junction bases numbered 6, after V lost 5 bases and J lost 3 bases. Germline V gives CDR1 LNHDA, CDR2 SQIVND (reference sequence). This CDR3 contains 15 residues. CDR3 region: CASSVTGGRTDTQYF. CDR3 DNA, as far as it was read: TGTGCCAGTAGTGTCACAGGGGGCCGGACAGATACG. The full variable domain, completed using reference TRBV19 and TRBJ2-3, is DGGITQSPKYLFRKEGQNVTLSCEQNLNHDAMYWYRQDPGQGLRLIYYSQIVNDFQKGDIAEGYSVSREKKESFPLTVTSAQKNPTAFYLCASSVTGGRTDTQYFGPGTRLTVL.

This clone was seen at least ten times. The read finishes 3 residues shy of the CDR3 end, and the germline J gene is used to complete it. The chain couples TRBV12-3 or TRBV12-4 to TRBJ2-1; 9 positions agree with TRBD1. The CDR3 is 16 residues long. Unmatched junction bases numbered 11, after V lost 3 bases and J lost 8 bases. The CDR3 spells CASSLSGGTGYHEQFF. The covered CDR3 bases are TGTGCCAGCAGTTTGAGTGGAGGGACAGGGTACCATGAG.

This clone was detected a few times. The covered CDR3 bases are TGTGCCAGCTCACTAAAGACAGGGAACAATCAGCCC. It translates to CASSLKTGNNQP. The whole CDR3 protein reads CASSLKTGNNQPQHF. The chain employs TRBV18 and TRBJ1-5; 7 bases line up with TRBD1. The observed sequence ends 3 residues before the CDR3 terminus, with the missing tail filled in from the germline J gene. Losses at the gene ends were 4 bases for V and 3 bases for J; bases not matched to a gene: 6. The CDR3 length is 15 residues. Germline values: CDR1 KGHSH, CDR2 LQKENI.

A remark on this clone: Read sequence stops 3 residues before the CDR3 end, and the germline J gene provides the missing end. This rearrangement joins TRBV2 to TRBJ1-2; D call uncertain. Germline V gives CDR1 SNHLY, CDR2 FYNNEI. V was trimmed by 2 bases and J by 5 bases, leaving 12 bases between them. The CDR3 spans 14 residues. The CDR3 DNA, read in part, is TGTGCCAGCAGTGAAACCCTCGGCGGATATGGC. It translates to CASSETLGGYG. The entire CDR3 reads CASSETLGGYGYTF.

This chain's CDR3 is CASSLKGNSNQPQHF. Partial CDR3 DNA: TGTGCCAGCAGCTTAAAGGGGAATAGCAATCAGCCC. The chain has TRBV7-2 and TRBJ1-5, with D perhaps matching TRBD1 (5 bases). The read terminates 3 residues ahead of where the CDR3 ends, so the germline J gene completes it. Germline assignment: CDR1 SGHTA and CDR2 FQGNSA. The CDR3 consists of 15 residues. The V gene lost 2 bases and the J gene lost 0 bases, with 8 bases spanning the gap.

In this sample, this clone turned up many times. The read ends 3 residues early relative to the CDR3; the germline J gene fills the gap. The chain uses TRBV2 and TRBJ2-4; D is unresolved. The ends were cut back, 8 bases at V and 1 base at J, with 3 bases in the middle. The V gene's germline CDR1 is SNHLY and CDR2 FYNNEI. CDR3 length equals 11 residues. CDR3 DNA (partial): TGTGCCAGCCAGGCCAAAAACATT. It encodes CASQAKNI. The whole CDR3 region reads CASQAKNIQYF.

This clone was picked up a small number of times. Sequencing ends 3 residues short of the CDR3 end; the germline J gene provides the rest. The chain couples TRBV7-8 to TRBJ2-7, with D maybe TRBD1 (5 bases). Germline assignment: CDR1 SGHVS and CDR2 FQNEAQ. The CDR3 runs 15 residues. Trimming shortened V by 0 bases and J by 4 bases, and 13 bases separated the two germline ends. The chain's CDR3 is CASSLAGAGPYEQYF. Partial CDR3 DNA: TGTGCCAGCAGCTTAGCAGGCGCAGGGCCATACGAG.

This clone has a handful of counts. The DNA ends 3 residues before the CDR3 does, and the rest of the CDR3 is filled in from the germline J gene. The V call is TRBV30, the J call TRBJ1-3; D not certain. V lost 3 bases and J lost 0, with 6 bases in between. The CDR3 consists of 13 residues. Germline assignment: CDR1 GTSNPN and CDR2 SVGIG (reference sequence). The CDR3 here is CAWRQFSGNTIYF. CDR3 bases read: TGTGCCTGGAGACAGTTCTCTGGAAACACC.

This clone was found a few times. The CDR3 end is not reached by the read, which stops 3 residues before it; the germline J gene fills it in. The gene calls are TRBV18 and TRBJ2-5; perhaps TRBD1 as D (6 bases). V shed 3 bases and J shed 1 base, with 15 bases lying between them. The germline V gene has CDR1 KGHSH and CDR2 LQKENI. The CDR3 sequence is 16 residues long. The CDR3 sequence is CASSPTIGQTQETQYF. The covered CDR3 bases are TGTGCCAGCTCACCGACTATCGGACAGACCCAAGAGACC.

This clone has at least ten counts. The CDR3 is cut off 3 residues early in the read; its end comes from the germline J gene. This rearrangement joins TRBV20-1 to TRBJ1-2; TRBD1 might be the D (6 bases). CDR1 DFQATT and CDR2 SNEGSKA come from the germline V gene (reference sequence). V lost 3 bases to trimming and J lost 4 bases, with 12 bases between them. The CDR3 covers 13 residues. Here the CDR3 reads CSASRDIGYGYTF. The sequenced part of the CDR3 DNA is TGCAGTGCTAGCCGGGACATCGGCTATGGC.